This TCR beta chain comes out of a study of blood T cell repertoires in COVID-19. Study information: The United States, Italy and Spain supplied acute and convalescent COVID-19 samples. The analysed material was cDNA or gDNA that came from T cells, B-cell-depleted T cells, or PBMCs.

Germline V lookup: CDR1 SNHLY, CDR2 FYNNEI. The CDR3 consists of 13 residues. V dropped 4 bases and J dropped 6; count of bases not matched to a gene: 5. The authors' processing: Reference gene primer amplification gave nucleated cell count estimates. TCRdb keeps only in-frame clones here, not all; method: immunoSEQ multiplex PCR. That table gives V, J and clone size, and the DNA gave D and trimming. The sample carries about 160,000 clones, approximately 80% recorded once. This clone was detected only once. The V gene is TRBV2, the J gene TRBJ2-7; TRBD2 agrees at 8 bases. Sequencing input: peripheral blood. The origin of this receptor is a human donor in a cohort sampled during active COVID-19. The CDR3 nucleotides are TGTGCCAGCAGTGGCCGGGGGGGTCGCGAGCAGTACTTC. Its translation is CASSGRGGREQYF. The full variable domain, in which reference TRBV2 and TRBJ2-7 provide the parts outside the CDR3, is EPEVTQTPSHQVTQMGQEVILRCVPISNHLYFYWYRQILGQKVEFLVSFYNNEISEKSEIFDDQFSVERPDGSNFTLKIRSTKLEDSAMYFCASSGRGGREQYFGPGTRLTVT.